This T cell receptor beta chain stems from a study of response to subunit inactivated influenza vaccine. Overall study results and limits: Each seasonal flu vaccination may recruit only limited new T cells, authors suggested.

This clonotype has only a few counts. No antigen is known for it. In germline, CDR1 is SQVTM, CDR2 ANQGSEA. The CDR3 is 13 residues long. With 4 bases removed from V and 6 bases from J, the gap between germline ends came to 14 bases. TCRdb fed the RT-PCR reads into MiXCR, producing one record per CDR3 protein. This table has 650,000 to 800,000 distinct CDR3 sequences, 14% appearing once. The receptor was isolated from a man aged 50-59 years who received an inactivated influenza vaccine. The chain joins TRBV29-1 to TRBJ2-3; tentative D call: TRBD2 (6 bases). Sequenced material: PBMCs from blood, taken around two weeks before vaccination. This CDR3 is CSVAGVLYDTQYF. CDR3 DNA: TGCAGCGTTGCGGGGGTCCTATACGATACGCAGTATTTT.